The 15 T cell receptor beta chains given below trace back to one sample, sequenced in a study of blood T cell repertoires in COVID-19. The data were produced by immunoSEQ multiplex PCR, yet TCRdb's version contains in-frame clones alone and is incomplete. This sample has roughly 360,000 clones, with roughly 90% found just once. Material for sequencing was PBMCs or T cells enriched from blood (not recorded which). The receptors here all came from a woman aged 30 to 39 with acute COVID-19.

The table lists this clone with a count of one. The CDR3 DNA follows: TGTGCCAGCAGTCCCGGGCGGGAATATGGCTACACCTTC. This translates into CASSPGREYGYTF. J is TRBJ1-2 and V is TRBV12-3 or TRBV12-4; D not resolved. V was pared by 5 bases and J by 5 bases, with 12 bases between. The CDR3 has 13 amino acids.

As concerns this clone: The same CDR3 also results from other DNA sequences found in this sample. The chain links TRBV12-3 or TRBV12-4 to TRBJ1-1, with unresolved D. There are 13 residues in the CDR3. V lost 1 base, J lost 1 base, and 4 bases lay in between. CDR3 amino acids: CASSLGQNTEAFF. CDR3 bases: TGTGCCAGCAGTTTAGGACAGAACACTGAAGCTTTCTTT.

The sample holds a few counts of this clone. The V gene is TRBV10-1, the J gene TRBJ1-1, with D unresolved. From germline, CDR1 is WNHNN and CDR2 SYGVQD (reference sequence). CDR3 length equals 12 residues. Trimming cost V 3 bases and J 5 bases, with 7 bases left between them. The CDR3 region has the DNA TGCGCCAGCAGTGAATCGGGGACTGAAGCTTTCTTT. Translating it yields CASSESGTEAFF.

The CDR3 region is CASREVIYGYTF. The CDR3 DNA reads TGTGCCAGCAGGGAGGTGATCTATGGCTACACCTTC. The V gene is TRBV28, the J gene TRBJ1-2; D not certain. Trimming removed 6 bases at V and 4 bases at J, with 9 bases between. CDR1 and CDR2 from the germline V gene are MDHEN and SYDVKM. The CDR3 has 12 residues.

The chain uses TRBV25-1 and TRBJ1-2; 8 bases fit TRBD1. Germline lookup yields CDR1 MGHDK and CDR2 SYGVNS. The CDR3 is 15 amino acids. The J segment lost 6 bases and the V segment lost 5 bases, leaving 11 bases of the junction unmatched. CDR3 sequence reads: CASSLWEDRVHGYTF. CDR3 coding DNA: TGTGCCAGCAGTCTCTGGGAGGACAGGGTACATGGCTACACCTTC.

V and J are TRBV5-8 and TRBJ2-7, with 7 nucleotides matching TRBD1. The CDR3 totals 15 residues. V was pared by 4 bases and J by 1 base, with 8 bases of the junction left unmatched. The germline V gene has CDR1 SGHTS and CDR2 YDEGEE. The CDR3 spells CASSLILTGSYEQYF. The DNA for the CDR3 is TGTGCCAGCAGCCTTATCTTGACAGGGTCCTACGAGCAGTACTTC.

CDR3 nucleotide sequence: TGTGCCAGCAGCCTCGACAGCTACGAGCAGTACTTC. This gives the protein CASSLDSYEQYF. This chain uses TRBV6-2 or TRBV6-3 with TRBJ2-7, with D possibly TRBD1 on 5 matching bases. V lost 6 bases, J lost 3 bases, and 9 bases lay in between. The CDR3 sequence is 12 residues long. In germline, CDR1 is MNHEY, CDR2 SVGEGT.

This clone was picked up a small number of times. The rearrangement joins TRBV5-5 to TRBJ1-2, with D possibly matching TRBD1 (6 bases). Germline V gene lookup returns CDR1 SGHKS and CDR2 YYEKEE (reference sequence). The CDR3 runs to 15 residues. V lost 2 bases and J lost 2, with 13 bases in between. The DNA for the CDR3 is TGTGCCAGCAGCTTAGTCAGGGGCCCAAACTATGGCTACACCTTC. Protein sequence: CASSLVRGPNYGYTF. Full variable domain (rest looked up from reference TRBV5-5 and TRBJ1-2): DAGVTQSPTHLIKTRGQQVTLRCSPISGHKSVSWYQQVLGQGPQFIFQYYEKEERGRGNFPDRFSARQFPNYSSELNVNALLLGDSALYLCASSLVRGPNYGYTFGSGTRLTVV.

The rearrangement uses TRBV7-3 and TRBJ2-3, with 7 bases matching TRBD2. The CDR3 extends over 13 amino acids. V was clipped by 2 bases and J by 4 bases; unmatched bases: 0. Germline V lookup: CDR1 SGHTA, CDR2 FQGTGA. The CDR3 reads CASSLRGADTQYF. In DNA, the CDR3 is TGTGCCAGCAGCTTACGGGGGGCAGATACGCAGTATTTT.

The chain employs TRBV2 and TRBJ1-1; 7 bases align to TRBD1. The length of the CDR3 is 16 residues. The V and J ends lost 6 bases and 5 bases, in that order; junction bases with no gene match: 15. CDR1 and CDR2 from the germline V gene are SNHLY and FYNNEI. CDR3: CASRGDNRGRRTEAFF. The CDR3, as DNA: TGTGCCAGCAGGGGTGATAACAGGGGCCGGAGGACTGAAGCTTTCTTT.

This clone was counted a single time. The rearrangement joins TRBV6-1 to TRBJ2-7; TRBD1 matches at 10 bases. The CDR3 covers 15 residues. Germline lookup yields CDR1 MNHNS and CDR2 SASEGT. V dropped 2 bases and J dropped 4; count of bases not matched to a gene: 5. In DNA, the CDR3 is TGTGCCAGCAGTGAATCCGGGACAGGGGCATACGAGCAGTACTTC. This gives the protein CASSESGTGAYEQYF.

The chain has TRBV3-1 (or the pseudogene TRBV3-2) and TRBJ2-5; D uncertain. This CDR3 spans 14 amino acids. V was clipped by 4 bases and J by 3 bases, with 12 bases between them. Germline V CDR1 and CDR2: LGHDT, YNNKEL (reference sequence). The CDR3 nucleotides read TGTGCCAGCAGCCCAATGGTCCAGAAAGAGACCCAGTACTTC. It specifies CASSPMVQKETQYF.

The chain combines TRBV24-1 with TRBJ2-1; D might be TRBD2 (6 bases). The CDR3 runs to 15 residues. Deletions cut 4 bases from V and 8 bases from J, with 17 bases between. CDR1 and CDR2 from the germline V gene are KGHDR and SFDVKD. CDR3: CATSDPPGEMDEQFF. Written as DNA, the CDR3 is TGTGCCACCAGTGACCCTCCGGGGGAGATGGATGAGCAGTTCTTC.

The J gene is TRBJ2-7, the V gene TRBV18, with a possible D match to TRBD2 (5 bases). Trimming stripped 6 bases from V and 1 base from J, with 13 bases between. Germline CDR1 KGHSH, CDR2 LQKENI. There are 14 residues in the CDR3. The CDR3 DNA sequence: TGTGCCAGCTCGCCCGGGCGGGTATCCTACGAGCAGTACTTC. This sequence encodes CASSPGRVSYEQYF.

The rearrangement joins TRBV4-3 to TRBJ2-1; 8 positions match TRBD1. Germline CDR1 and CDR2: LGHNA and YSLEER. Trimming cost V 4 bases and J 8 bases; bases outside gene matches: 13. This CDR3 is built from 16 residues. CDR3 DNA sequence: TGCGCCAGCAGCCCTAACCAGCGGGCAGGGGGCGATGAGCAGTTCTTC. Its translation: CASSPNQRAGGDEQFF.